Listed below are T cell receptor beta chains from one sample, sequenced in a study of T cells in Graves' hyperthyroidism and ophthalmopathy. TCRdb re-called the multiplex PCR reads through MiXCR, storing one row per CDR3 protein. The sample comprises approximately 690,000 distinct CDR3 sequences, less than 25% of which are singletons, and approximately 30% rests with the top ten. Source material: blood. These receptors were obtained from a man aged 30 to 45 with Graves' ophthalmopathy. Each CDR3 is given with its conserved first and last residue. Each record gives: clone size, V gene, D gene, J gene, CDR3 protein, CDR3 DNA. A D gene is named only where the DNA matches it firmly. Some rows mark clone size as missing; the rest say once, few, many or name a class of expanded clone.

NA	TRBV3-1	NA	TRBJ1-2	CASSQSLGTPPNYGYTF	TGTGCCAGCAGCCAATCCCTCGGGACACCCCCTAACTATGGCTACACCTTC
many	TRBV28	NA	TRBJ1-1	CAGVPRGTVNTEAFF	TGTGCCGGGGTCCCCCGTGGGACGGTGAACACTGAAGCTTTCTTT
few	TRBV10-3	NA	TRBJ1-1	CAISESGETEAFF	TGTGCCATCAGTGAGTCGGGAGAGACTGAAGCTTTCTTT
NA	TRBV4-3	NA	TRBJ2-7	CASSQEWDYEQYF	TGCGCCAGCAGCCAAGAATGGGACTACGAGCAGTACTTC
few	TRBV24-1	NA	TRBJ2-5	CATSDLDGSETQYF	TGTGCCACCAGTGATTTGGATGGGTCGGAGACCCAGTACTTC
NA	TRBV6-2/TRBV6-3	TRBD1	TRBJ2-7	CASIPGQARYEQYF	TGTGCCAGCATCCCGGGACAGGCTCGATACGAGCAGTACTTC
NA	TRBV6-1	TRBD2	TRBJ2-1	CASSEVVAGRDEQFF	TGTGCCAGCAGTGAAGTGGTAGCGGGACGGGATGAGCAGTTCTTC
NA	TRBV5-5	NA	TRBJ2-2	CASSLAVLTVNTGELFF	TGTGCCAGCAGCTTGGCCGTTCTCACGGTGAACACCGGGGAGCTGTTTTTT
NA	TRBV7-2	NA	TRBJ1-5	CASSLVGSQPQHF	TGTGCCAGCAGCTTAGTTGGTAGTCAGCCCCAGCATTTT
NA	TRBV19	NA	TRBJ1-3	CASSIAGGRFSGNTIYF	TGTGCCAGTAGTATAGCAGGCGGACGGTTCTCTGGAAACACCATATATTTT
many	TRBV5-1	NA	TRBJ2-7	CASSLAGQAYEQYF	TGTGCCAGCAGTTTGGCGGGGCAGGCCTACGAGCAGTACTTC
NA	TRBV29-1	NA	TRBJ1-1	CSVEEGGARVDTEAFF	TGCAGCGTTGAAGAGGGGGGGGCTAGGGTGGACACTGAAGCTTTCTTT
many	TRBV7-2	NA	TRBJ2-7	CASSLGGVVGYEQYF	TGTGCCAGCAGCTTAGGTGGGGTCGTTGGCTACGAGCAGTACTTC
many	TRBV14	NA	TRBJ1-1	CASSQDRNTEAFF	TGTGCCAGCAGTCAAGACAGGAACACTGAAGCTTTCTTT
NA	TRBV28	TRBD1	TRBJ1-4	CASSLRSGTGAQKLFF	TGTGCCAGCAGTTTAAGGTCGGGGACAGGGGCGCAGAAACTGTTTTTT
NA	TRBV12-3/TRBV12-4	NA	TRBJ2-7	CASRGRTHLCHEQYF	TGTGCCAGCAGGGGCCGAACCCACCTCTGCCACGAGCAGTACTTC
many	TRBV28	NA	TRBJ2-7	CASSTGYEQYF	TGTGCCAGCAGTACAGGGTACGAGCAGTACTTC
few	TRBV3-1	NA	TRBJ2-3	CASSQEGRETDTQYF	TGTGCCAGCAGCCAAGAGGGACGGGAGACTGATACGCAGTATTTT
NA	TRBV2	TRBD1	TRBJ2-7	CASGRDRGSHEQYF	TGTGCCAGCGGACGGGACAGGGGGTCCCACGAGCAGTACTTC
many	TRBV7-9	NA	TRBJ2-7	CASSLGKEFSYEQYF	TGTGCCAGCAGCTTAGGGAAGGAGTTCTCCTACGAGCAGTACTTC
NA	TRBV2	TRBD2	TRBJ2-1	CASSESLAGGLERNEQFF	TGTGCCAGCAGTGAAAGTCTAGCGGGAGGGCTGGAGCGGAATGAGCAGTTCTTC
NA	TRBV2	NA	TRBJ2-2	CASIRQEDTGELFF	TGTGCCAGCATTAGACAGGAGGACACCGGGGAGCTGTTTTTT
many	TRBV28	NA	TRBJ1-1	CASSFGTRFREAFF	TGTGCCAGCAGTTTTGGGACAAGGTTTCGCGAAGCTTTCTTT
few	TRBV20-1	TRBD2	TRBJ2-3	CSARDGLATDTQYF	TGCAGTGCTAGAGACGGACTAGCAACAGATACGCAGTATTTT
NA	TRBV9	NA	TRBJ2-1	CASSVDPHEGNEQFF	TGTGCCAGCAGCGTAGACCCCCACGAGGGGAATGAGCAGTTCTTC
few	TRBV6-6	NA	TRBJ2-2	CASSYSNREHTGELFF	TGTGCCAGCAGTTACTCGAACCGGGAGCACACCGGGGAGCTGTTTTTT
few	TRBV6-1	NA	TRBJ2-1	CASMGRGGSYNEQFF	TGTGCCAGCATGGGGAGAGGGGGATCCTACAATGAGCAGTTCTTC
few	TRBV4-1	NA	TRBJ1-5	CASSQAENQPQHF	TGCGCCAGCAGCCAAGCCGAGAATCAGCCCCAGCATTTT
many	TRBV5-1	NA	TRBJ1-1	CASSPTGTSAFF	TGCGCCAGCAGCCCAACTGGGACTTCAGCTTTCTTT
NA	TRBV29-1	TRBD2	TRBJ2-4	CSVREGLASGKNIQYF	TGCAGCGTCAGAGAGGGACTAGCTTCGGGCAAAAACATTCAGTACTTC